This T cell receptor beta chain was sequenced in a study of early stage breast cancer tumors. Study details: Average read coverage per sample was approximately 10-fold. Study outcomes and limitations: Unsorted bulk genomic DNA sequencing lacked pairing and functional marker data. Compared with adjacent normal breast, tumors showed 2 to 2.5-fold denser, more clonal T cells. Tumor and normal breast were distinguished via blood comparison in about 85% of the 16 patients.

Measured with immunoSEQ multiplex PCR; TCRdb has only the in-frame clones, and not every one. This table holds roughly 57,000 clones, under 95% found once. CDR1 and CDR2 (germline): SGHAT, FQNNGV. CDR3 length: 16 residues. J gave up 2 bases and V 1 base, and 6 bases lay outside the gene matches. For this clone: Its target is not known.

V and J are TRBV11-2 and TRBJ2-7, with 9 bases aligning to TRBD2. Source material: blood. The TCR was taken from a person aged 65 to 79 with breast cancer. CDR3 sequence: CASSLGMASGAYEQYF. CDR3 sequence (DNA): TGTGCCAGCAGCTTAGGTATGGCTAGCGGGGCCTACGAGCAGTACTTC.